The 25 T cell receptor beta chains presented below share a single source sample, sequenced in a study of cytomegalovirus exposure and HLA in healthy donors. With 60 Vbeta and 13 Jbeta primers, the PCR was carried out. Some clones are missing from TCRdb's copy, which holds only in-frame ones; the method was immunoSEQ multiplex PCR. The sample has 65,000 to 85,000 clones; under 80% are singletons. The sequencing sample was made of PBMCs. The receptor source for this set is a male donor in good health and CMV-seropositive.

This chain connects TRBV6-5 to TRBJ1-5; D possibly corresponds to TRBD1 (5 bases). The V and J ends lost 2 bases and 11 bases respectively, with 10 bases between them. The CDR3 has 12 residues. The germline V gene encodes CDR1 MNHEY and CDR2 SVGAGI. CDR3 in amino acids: CASSYPGGAQHF. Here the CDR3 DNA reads TGTGCCAGCAGTTACCCCGGGGGGGCCCAGCATTTT.

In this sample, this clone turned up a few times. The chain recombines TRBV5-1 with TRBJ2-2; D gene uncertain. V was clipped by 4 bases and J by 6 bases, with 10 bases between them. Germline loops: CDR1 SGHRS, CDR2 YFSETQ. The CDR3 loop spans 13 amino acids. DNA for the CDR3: TGCGCCAGCAGCAGAACAGTTGCCGGGGAGCTGTTTTTT. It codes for CASSRTVAGELFF.

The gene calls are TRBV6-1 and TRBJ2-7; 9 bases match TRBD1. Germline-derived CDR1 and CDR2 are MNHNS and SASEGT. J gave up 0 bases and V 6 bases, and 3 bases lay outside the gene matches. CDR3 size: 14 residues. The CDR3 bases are TGTGCCAGCAGGACAGGGGGGGTCTCCTACGAGCAGTACTTC. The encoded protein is CASRTGGVSYEQYF.

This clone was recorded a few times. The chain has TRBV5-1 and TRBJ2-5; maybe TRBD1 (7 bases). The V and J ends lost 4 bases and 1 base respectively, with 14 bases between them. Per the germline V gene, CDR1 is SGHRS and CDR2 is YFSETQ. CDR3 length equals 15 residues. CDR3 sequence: CASSVNRGGQETQYF. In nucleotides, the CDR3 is TGCGCCAGCAGCGTTAACAGGGGAGGCCAAGAGACCCAGTACTTC. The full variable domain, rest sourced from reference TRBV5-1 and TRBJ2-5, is KAGVTQTPRYLIKTRGQQVTLSCSPISGHRSVSWYQQTPGQGLQFLFEYFSETQRNKGNFPGRFSGRQFSNSRSEMNVSTLELGDSALYLCASSVNRGGQETQYFGPGTRLLVL.

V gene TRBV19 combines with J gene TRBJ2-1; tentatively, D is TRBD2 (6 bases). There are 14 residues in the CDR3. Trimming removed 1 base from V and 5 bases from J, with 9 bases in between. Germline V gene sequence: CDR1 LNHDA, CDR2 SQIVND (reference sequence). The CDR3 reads CASSIVGRNNEQFF. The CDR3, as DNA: TGTGCCAGTAGTATAGTCGGGAGAAACAATGAGCAGTTCTTC.

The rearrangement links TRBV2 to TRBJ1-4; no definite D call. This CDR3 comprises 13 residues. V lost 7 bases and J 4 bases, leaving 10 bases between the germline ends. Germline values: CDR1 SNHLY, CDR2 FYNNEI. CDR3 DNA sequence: TGTGCCAGCACGCGCACCCTTAATGAAAAACTGTTTTTT. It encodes CASTRTLNEKLFF. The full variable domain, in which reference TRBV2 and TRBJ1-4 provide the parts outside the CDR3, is EPEVTQTPSHQVTQMGQEVILRCVPISNHLYFYWYRQILGQKVEFLVSFYNNEISEKSEIFDDQFSVERPDGSNFTLKIRSTKLEDSAMYFCASTRTLNEKLFFGSGTQLSVL.

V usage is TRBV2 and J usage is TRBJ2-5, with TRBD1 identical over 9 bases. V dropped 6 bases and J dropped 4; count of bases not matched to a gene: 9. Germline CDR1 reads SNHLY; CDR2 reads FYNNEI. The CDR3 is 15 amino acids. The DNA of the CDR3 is TGTGCCAGCAGAGGGACAGGGTCGTTGGGAGAGACCCAGTACTTC. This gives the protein CASRGTGSLGETQYF.

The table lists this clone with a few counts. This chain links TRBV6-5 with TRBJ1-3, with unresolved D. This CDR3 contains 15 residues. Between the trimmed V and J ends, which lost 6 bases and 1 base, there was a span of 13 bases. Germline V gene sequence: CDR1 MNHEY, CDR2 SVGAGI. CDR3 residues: CASSASGPSGNTIYF. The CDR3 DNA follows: TGTGCCAGCAGCGCGAGCGGCCCGTCTGGAAACACCATATATTTT.

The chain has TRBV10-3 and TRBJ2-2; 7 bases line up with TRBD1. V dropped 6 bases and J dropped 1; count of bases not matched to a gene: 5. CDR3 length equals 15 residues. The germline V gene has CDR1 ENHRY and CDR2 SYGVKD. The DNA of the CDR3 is TGTGCCATCAGGGAGACAGGGATGAACACCGGGGAGCTGTTTTTT. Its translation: CAIRETGMNTGELFF.

DNA for the CDR3: TGCGCCAGCAGCTTGGACAGCTATAATGAAAAACTGTTTTTT. Translated: CASSLDSYNEKLFF. The genes are TRBV5-1 and TRBJ1-4; D is unclear. Germline assignment: CDR1 SGHRS and CDR2 YFSETQ. CDR3 length equals 14 residues. Between the trimmed V and J ends, which lost 0 bases and 4 bases, there was a span of 7 bases.

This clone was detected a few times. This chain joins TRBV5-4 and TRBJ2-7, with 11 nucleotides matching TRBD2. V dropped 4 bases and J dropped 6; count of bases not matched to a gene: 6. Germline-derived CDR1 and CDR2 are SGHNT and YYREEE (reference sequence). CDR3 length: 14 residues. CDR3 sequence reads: CASSLVAGGREQYF. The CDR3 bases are TGTGCCAGCAGCCTCGTAGCGGGAGGGCGCGAGCAGTACTTC.

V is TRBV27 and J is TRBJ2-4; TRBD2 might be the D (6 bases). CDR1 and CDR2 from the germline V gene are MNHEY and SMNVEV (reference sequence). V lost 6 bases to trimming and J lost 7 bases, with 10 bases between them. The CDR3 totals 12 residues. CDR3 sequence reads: CASSSGENIQYF. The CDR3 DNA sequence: TGTGCCAGCAGCTCGGGGGAGAACATTCAGTACTTC.

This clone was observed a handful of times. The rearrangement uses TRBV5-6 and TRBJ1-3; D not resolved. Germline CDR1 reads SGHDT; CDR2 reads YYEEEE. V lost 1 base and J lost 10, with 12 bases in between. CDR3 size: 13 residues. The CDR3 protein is CASSLTPERTIYF. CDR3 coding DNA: TGTGCCAGCAGCTTGACTCCCGAAAGAACCATATATTTT.

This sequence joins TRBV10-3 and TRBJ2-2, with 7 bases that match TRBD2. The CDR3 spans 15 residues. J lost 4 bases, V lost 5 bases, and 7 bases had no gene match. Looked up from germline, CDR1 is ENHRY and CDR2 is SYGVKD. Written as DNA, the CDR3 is TGTGCCATCAGTAAAGGGACTACTTGCACCGGGGAGCTGTTTTTT. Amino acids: CAISKGTTCTGELFF.

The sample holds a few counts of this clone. The CDR3 loop is CASSLGGSATGELFF. In nucleotides, the CDR3 is TGTGCCAGCAGCTTGGGAGGGTCGGCCACCGGGGAGCTGTTTTTT. The chain uses TRBV7-2 and TRBJ2-2; 7 bases fit TRBD2. Germline lookup yields CDR1 SGHTA and CDR2 FQGNSA. The CDR3 is made up of 15 amino acids. V dropped 3 bases and J dropped 4; count of bases not matched to a gene: 5.

CDR3 nucleotides: TGTGCCAGCACCCAAATGGGGCCCAGAAATGAAAAACTGTTTTTT. This translates into CASTQMGPRNEKLFF. The chain carries TRBV7-9 and TRBJ1-4; D is possibly TRBD1 (5 bases). CDR1 is SEHNR, CDR2 FQNEAQ, per germline (reference sequence). V dropped 7 bases and J dropped 5 bases, with 17 bases sitting between them. This CDR3 comprises 15 residues.

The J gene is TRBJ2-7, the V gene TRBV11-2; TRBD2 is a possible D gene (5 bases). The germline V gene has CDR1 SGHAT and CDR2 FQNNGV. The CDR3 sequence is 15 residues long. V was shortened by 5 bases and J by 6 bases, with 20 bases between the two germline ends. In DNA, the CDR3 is TGTGCCAGCAGCCCTCCAGGACTTCTGGGTGGCGAGCAGTACTTC. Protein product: CASSPPGLLGGEQYF.

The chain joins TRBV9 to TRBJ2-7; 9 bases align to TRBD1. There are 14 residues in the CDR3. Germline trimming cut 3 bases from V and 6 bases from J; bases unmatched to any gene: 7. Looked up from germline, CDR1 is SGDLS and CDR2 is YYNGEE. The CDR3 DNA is TGTGCCAGCAGCGCTCCGACAGGGGGAGGCGAGCAGTACTTC. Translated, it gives CASSAPTGGGEQYF.

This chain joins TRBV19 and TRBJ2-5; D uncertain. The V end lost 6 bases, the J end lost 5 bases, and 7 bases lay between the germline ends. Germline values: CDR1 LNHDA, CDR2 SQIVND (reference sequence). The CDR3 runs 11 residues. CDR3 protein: CASRIGETQYF. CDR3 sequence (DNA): TGTGCCAGTAGGATCGGGGAGACCCAGTACTTC.

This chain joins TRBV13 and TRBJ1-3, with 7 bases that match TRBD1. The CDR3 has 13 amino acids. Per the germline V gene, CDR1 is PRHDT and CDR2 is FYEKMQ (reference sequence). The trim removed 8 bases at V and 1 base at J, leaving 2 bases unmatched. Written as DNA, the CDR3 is TGTGCCAGCCAGACAGGGTCTGGAAACACCATATATTTT. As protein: CASQTGSGNTIYF.

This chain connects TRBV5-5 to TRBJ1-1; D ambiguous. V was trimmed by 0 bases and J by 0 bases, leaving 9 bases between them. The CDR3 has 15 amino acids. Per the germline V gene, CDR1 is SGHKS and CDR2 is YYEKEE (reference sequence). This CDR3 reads CASSLGHALNTEAFF. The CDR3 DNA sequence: TGTGCCAGCAGCTTGGGACACGCTCTGAACACTGAAGCTTTCTTT.

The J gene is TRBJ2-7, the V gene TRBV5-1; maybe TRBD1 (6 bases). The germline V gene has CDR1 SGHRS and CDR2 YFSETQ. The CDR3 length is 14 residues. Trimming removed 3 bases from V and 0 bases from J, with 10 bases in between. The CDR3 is CASSSGHRSYEQYF. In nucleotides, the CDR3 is TGCGCCAGCAGCTCGGGACACCGCTCCTACGAGCAGTACTTC. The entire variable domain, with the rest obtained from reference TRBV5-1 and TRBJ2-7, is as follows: KAGVTQTPRYLIKTRGQQVTLSCSPISGHRSVSWYQQTPGQGLQFLFEYFSETQRNKGNFPGRFSGRQFSNSRSEMNVSTLELGDSALYLCASSSGHRSYEQYFGPGTRLTVT.

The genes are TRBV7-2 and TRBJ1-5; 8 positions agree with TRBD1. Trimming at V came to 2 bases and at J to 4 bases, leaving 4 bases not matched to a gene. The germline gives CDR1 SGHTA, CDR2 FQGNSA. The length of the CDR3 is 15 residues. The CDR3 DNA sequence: TGTGCCAGCAGCTTATTAGGGACAGGTAATCAGCCCCAGCATTTT. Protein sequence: CASSLLGTGNQPQHF. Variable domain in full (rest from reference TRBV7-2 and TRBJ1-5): GAGVSQSPSNKVTEKGKDVELRCDPISGHTALYWYRQSLGQGLEFLIYFQGNSAPDKSGLPSDRFSAERTGGSVSTLTIQRTQQEDSAVYLCASSLLGTGNQPQHFGDGTRLSIL.

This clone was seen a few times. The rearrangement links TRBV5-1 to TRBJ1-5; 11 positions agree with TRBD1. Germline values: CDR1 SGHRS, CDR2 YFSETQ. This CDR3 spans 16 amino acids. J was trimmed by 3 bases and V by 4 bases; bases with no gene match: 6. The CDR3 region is CASSPGTGGDNQPQHF. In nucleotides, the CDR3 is TGCGCCAGCAGCCCCGGGACAGGGGGTGACAATCAGCCCCAGCATTTT.

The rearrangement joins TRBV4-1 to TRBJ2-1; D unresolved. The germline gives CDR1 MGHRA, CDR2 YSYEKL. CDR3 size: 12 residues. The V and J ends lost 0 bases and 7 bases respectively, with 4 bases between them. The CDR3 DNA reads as TGCGCCAGCAGCCAAGATCCTAATGAGCAGTTCTTC. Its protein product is CASSQDPNEQFF.